Sequencing of this TCR beta chain was carried out in a study of T-cell memory formation after mild COVID-19. Background on the study: In these data, TCR clusters were largely donor specific. Study-level results: There were some responding clones in pre-infection memory, which suggested that cross-reactive memory had joined. Clones that contracted from day 15 to 85 were balanced CD4/CD8, while later expanders leaned CD4+. Mostly located in CM and EM were contracting CD4+ clones, with contracting CD8+ clones located in EMRA.

To note about this clonotype: What it binds is unknown.

TCRdb reanalysed the 5' RACE reads using MiXCR and keeps one entry per CDR3 protein. The table shows around 300,000 distinct CDR3 sequences, with 18% occurring only once. V was trimmed by 5 bases and J by 7 bases, leaving 14 bases between them. The V gene's germline CDR1 is SGHAT and CDR2 FQDESV (reference sequence). The CDR3 loop spans 13 amino acids. Material for sequencing was PBMCs or a T cell subset sorted from them (not recorded which). This chain links TRBV11-1 with TRBJ1-1, with D hard to call. The TCR was taken from a man younger than 30 who had mild COVID-19 (a few samples of this study predate the infection). Cell type and time point are not known. The CDR3 reads CASSVRIELEAFF. The CDR3 bases are TGTGCCAGCAGCGTAAGGATAGAGCTTGAAGCTTTCTTT.